This T cell receptor beta chain was profiled in a study of T cells in Graves' hyperthyroidism and ophthalmopathy. This clonotype was seen a handful of times. CDR1 and CDR2 (germline): MNHNS, SASEGT. CDR3 length: 12 amino acids. V lost 6 bases, J lost 4 bases, and 7 bases lay in between. It was RNA transcripts that yielded the amplified TCR beta CDR3 regions. In the first-round RT-PCR of the TCR CDR3, the HTBI primer set was used. Each CDR3 protein gets one entry after TCRdb re-called the multiplex PCR reads with MiXCR. The sample consists of 250,000 or so distinct CDR3 sequences, approximately 14% of them appearing once.

J is TRBJ1-5 and V is TRBV6-1; D not certain. This clonotype was sampled from a woman aged 40 to 50 with Graves' hyperthyroidism that later progressed to Graves' ophthalmopathy. The sample consisted of blood. The CDR3 is CASRIFNQPQHF. CDR3 sequence (DNA): TGTGCCAGCAGGATATTTAATCAGCCCCAGCATTTT.